This T cell receptor beta chain was recovered during a study of shared clonotypes between healthy human individuals (dated by TCRdb to the early 2020s). At the level of the whole study: Two women and a few men aged 18 to 49 years were included in the cohort. For each donor, CD4 naive and CD4 memory were each run on three plates, CD8 naive on two plates, and CD8 memory on one plate. The study deeply sequenced blood TCR repertoires of several healthy adults to estimate repertoire size and the extent of clonotype sharing between individuals. To increase sequencing depth and limit assay-specific biases, different laboratories used diverse techniques to prepare libraries and sequence TCR repertoires. Leukapheresis yielded between about 0.94 and 10 billion PBMCs per donor. Findings and caveats that apply to the study as a whole: Sampling was restricted to blood, and TCR repertoires in tissue are likely to differ from TCR repertoires in blood. Based on pairwise subsampling, the degree of clonotype sharing among donors was expected to be affected by sequencing depth. Naive subsets generally had larger estimated clonotype richness than memory subsets did. Sharing across several donors was observed for roughly 5.4% of naive CD4, less than 4% of naive CD8, 2% to 2.5% of memory CD4, and 0.4% of memory CD8 clonotypes. Clonotypes shared by all four sorted-subset donors showed higher generation probabilities than non-shared clonotypes. Rarefaction of sorted-subset datasets indicated incomplete sequencing despite the large sequencing depth. The genetic and exposure-history diversity represented was limited by the small number of donors.

TCR CDR3 regions were amplified from genomic DNA by multiplex PCR using the deep immunoSEQ assay. Extracted genomic DNA from each cell subset was spread evenly across all wells of several immunoSEQ 96-well plates, with each plate serving as a replicate. For sorted subsets, around 0.2 ug of genomic DNA, equivalent to 25,000 to 35,000 T cell genomes, went into each replicate PCR. Purified libraries were quantified with a Qubit 3.0 fluorometer, sized on a Bioanalyzer 2100, and re-quantified with the KAPA Library Quantification kit. Every immunoSEQ 96-well plate was sequenced on a dedicated single-read 150-cycle Illumina NextSeq 550 flow cell. In the paper's pipeline: Because only junctional sequences without quality scores were contained in the immunoSEQ output, filtering matching that applied to full-length reads could not be performed. To assign V/J genes and CDR3, sequences were annotated using PyIR, a Python wrapper for IgBLAST v1.9, with IMGT germline references. Reads were filtered out if the reads had weak V/J assignments (E-value above 1e-6), no CDR3, stop codons, out-of-frame junctions, or ambiguous translated residues. V3J clonotypes were defined by identical inferred V gene, J gene, and CDR3 amino acid sequence. Percentage overlap between repertoires was computed as shared unique clonotypes divided by the size of the smaller repertoire. Three approaches were used to assess repertoire richness: RTK rarefaction, the Chao1 estimator, and Recon v2.1 estimates of unobserved clonotypes. OLGA was used to compute generation probabilities for all TCRbeta clonotypes that the gDNA method yielded from a handful of donors. The table comes from immuneACCESS by way of TCRdb, which keeps in-frame sequences with V and J called. Part of the clones is missing from these tables; in studies checked, under half for an unresolved V gene and the rest for unknown reasons. The V and J calls and clone size come from that table; D and trimming were worked out from the DNA. The sample includes about 1.5 million clones, with nearly 99% observed a single time. Around 0.45% of the sample is in the top ten clones.

V was cut back by 0 bases and J by 0 bases, leaving a gap of 10 bases between them. The germline V gene (reference sequence) gives CDR1 as SGHNT and CDR2 as YYREEE. From the cysteine through the phenylalanine, the CDR3 covers 15 amino acids. Only CDR3 DNA remains: 45 bases, in frame from the first base. Donors were healthy HIV-negative adults with no recently reported acute infections or vaccinations. All donors were Caucasian adults living in Nashville, Tennessee, USA. CD4+ T cells were enriched by magnetic negative selection; naive cells were then positively selected on CD45RA, and the negative fraction formed the memory subset. Blood was obtained by leukapheresis, after which PBMCs were separated by Ficoll-Histopaque density gradient centrifugation and cryopreserved in liquid nitrogen vapor phase. Analytical flow cytometry was used to check the purity and quantity of each magnetically sorted T cell population. Each sorted fraction had its genomic DNA isolated and then quantified by UV absorbance on a Nanodrop 2000c.

As to this clone: Its antigen is currently not known. Per-base quality was not reported, and no clone a single base away is much larger than it.

The sample was naive CD4+ T cells sorted from blood. The cell subset or site label, as the study defines it: CD45RA+ positively selected. This clonotype was obtained from a man aged 30 to 45 in good health. The sequence is built from TRBV5-4 and TRBJ2-7; confidence is insufficient to name the D gene. The bases read TGTGCCAGCAGCTTGGGGGGTAGGGCCTCCTACGAGCAGTACTTC. This gives the protein CASSLGGRASYEQYF.